This entry lists 23 T cell receptor beta chains sequenced from one sample in a study of shared clonotypes between healthy human individuals. The method was immunoSEQ multiplex PCR; TCRdb's version includes in-frame clones alone and lacks a portion of them. This sample has millions of clones; roughly nine tenths occur once, and the top ten carry more than 0.12%. Sequencing was carried out using naive CD4+ T cells sorted from blood. Subset indicated: CD45RA+ positively selected. These TCRs come from a young man in good health.

The rearrangement joins TRBV5-8 to TRBJ1-6, with D possibly being TRBD1 (6 bases). The germline gives CDR1 SGHTS, CDR2 YDEGEE. The CDR3 runs 14 residues. The V and J ends lost 3 bases and 8 bases respectively, with 12 bases between them. The CDR3 nucleotides are TGTGCCAGCAGCTGGCAGGGGCGGGATTCACCCCTCCACTTT. Translation: CASSWQGRDSPLHF.

The V gene is TRBV5-4, the J gene TRBJ2-7; TRBD2 aligns across 8 bases. This CDR3 region has 14 residues. Germline assignment: CDR1 SGHNT and CDR2 YYREEE (reference sequence). V lost 0 bases, J lost 6 bases, and 5 bases stayed unmatched. The CDR3 nucleotides are TGTGCCAGCAGCTTGGGGGGACTAGGGAGCGAGCAGTACTTC. Residues: CASSLGGLGSEQYF.

The chain uses TRBV5-6 and TRBJ1-6; D is perhaps TRBD1 (5 bases). Trimming removed 5 bases at V and 7 bases at J, with 16 bases between. CDR1 and CDR2 (germline): SGHDT, YYEEEE. This CDR3 is built from 15 residues. The CDR3 reads CASRPPGTKNSPLHF. The CDR3 nucleotides are TGTGCCAGCAGGCCTCCCGGGACTAAGAATTCACCCCTCCACTTT.

The rearrangement joins TRBV30 to TRBJ2-1; D may match TRBD1 or TRBD2 (6 bases each). The CDR3 extends over 14 amino acids. Per the germline V gene, CDR1 is GTSNPN and CDR2 is SVGIG (reference sequence). With 3 bases removed from V and 5 bases from J, the gap between germline ends came to 14 bases. Here the CDR3 reads CAWSAWGADNEQFF. The CDR3 DNA follows: TGTGCCTGGAGCGCTTGGGGGGCCGACAATGAGCAGTTCTTC. The full variable domain, in which reference TRBV30 and TRBJ2-1 provide the parts outside the CDR3, is SQTIHQWPATLVQPVGSPLSLECTVEGTSNPNLYWYRQAAGRGLQLLFYSVGIGQISSEVPQNLSASRPQDRQFILSSKKLLLSDSGFYLCAWSAWGADNEQFFGPGTRLTVL.

The genes are TRBV6-6 and TRBJ2-5, with D perhaps TRBD2 (6 bases). There are 14 residues in the CDR3. The ends were cut back, 2 bases at V and 10 bases at J, with 17 bases in the middle. CDR1 is MNHNY and CDR2 is SVGAGI in the germline V gene (reference sequence). The CDR3: CASSYPTTNSGQYF. CDR3 DNA sequence: TGTGCCAGCAGTTACCCCACTACTAATAGCGGCCAGTACTTC.

The chain couples TRBV19 to TRBJ1-5; D is undetermined. Germline CDR1 and CDR2: LNHDA and SQIVND (reference sequence). The CDR3 totals 12 residues. V lost 2 bases to trimming and J lost 5 bases, with 4 bases between them. The CDR3 bases are TGTGCCAGTAGTATAAACCATCAGCCCCAGCATTTT. Translation: CASSINHQPQHF.

The V call is TRBV28, the J call TRBJ2-5; 10 positions match TRBD1. V was pared by 5 bases and J by 2 bases, with 5 bases of the junction left unmatched. CDR3 size: 15 residues. Germline values: CDR1 MDHEN, CDR2 SYDVKM. The CDR3 DNA follows: TGTGCCAGCAGTACCATGGGACAGGGGCAAGAGACCCAGTACTTC. It translates to CASSTMGQGQETQYF.

A remark on this clone: Additional DNA sequences in this sample encode the identical CDR3. The chain combines TRBV19 with TRBJ1-5; D possibly corresponds to TRBD1 (6 bases). The CDR3 is 15 amino acids. The germline gives CDR1 LNHDA, CDR2 SQIVND (reference sequence). Trimming pared 1 base from V and 2 bases from J, leaving 9 bases between. CDR3 protein: CASSIGSGGNQPQHF. The CDR3 DNA reads as TGTGCCAGTAGTATAGGTTCAGGGGGCAATCAGCCCCAGCATTTT. The variable domain in full, with the rest retrieved from reference TRBV19 and TRBJ1-5, is DGGITQSPKYLFRKEGQNVTLSCEQNLNHDAMYWYRQDPGQGLRLIYYSQIVNDFQKGDIAEGYSVSREKKESFPLTVTSAQKNPTAFYLCASSIGSGGNQPQHFGDGTRLSIL.

J is TRBJ1-4 and V is TRBV9; D gene uncertain. The CDR3 contains 15 residues. Deletions cut 3 bases from V and 6 bases from J, with 15 bases between. The germline CDR1 and CDR2 sequences are SGDLS and YYNGEE. CDR3 DNA: TGTGCCAGCAGCGGTAACGGGATTAGACATGAAAAACTGTTTTTT. Encoded protein: CASSGNGIRHEKLFF.

V gene TRBV5-6 combines with J gene TRBJ2-7; tentative D call: TRBD1 (5 bases). V lost 5 bases, J lost 5 bases, and 14 bases lay in between. Germline-derived CDR1 and CDR2 are SGHDT and YYEEEE. CDR3 length: 13 residues. CDR3 sequence: CASRYADRNEQYF. Written as DNA, the CDR3 is TGTGCCAGCAGATACGCAGACAGAAACGAGCAGTACTTC. The whole variable domain, remainder taken from reference TRBV5-6 and TRBJ2-7, is DAGVTQSPTHLIKTRGQQVTLRCSPKSGHDTVSWYQQALGQGPQFIFQYYEEEERQRGNFPDRFSGHQFPNYSSELNVNALLLGDSALYLCASRYADRNEQYFGPGTRLTVT.

The rearrangement uses TRBV30 and TRBJ1-2; D gene unclear. The CDR3 extends over 11 amino acids. V lost 4 bases and J 4 bases, leaving 7 bases between the germline ends. Per the germline V gene, CDR1 is GTSNPN and CDR2 is SVGIG (reference sequence). Written as DNA, the CDR3 is TGTGCCTGGACAGATATCTATGGCTACACCTTC. Protein sequence: CAWTDIYGYTF.

This chain connects TRBV28 to TRBJ2-7; TRBD2 matches at 8 bases. This CDR3 has 14 residues. Trimming at V came to 6 bases and at J to 3 bases, leaving 7 bases not matched to a gene. CDR1 and CDR2 (germline): MDHEN, SYDVKM. CDR3 nucleotides: TGTGCCAGCAGCAACCCGGGACTAGGCTACGAGCAGTACTTC. Protein: CASSNPGLGYEQYF.

J is TRBJ2-5 and V is TRBV6-1; D is possibly TRBD1 (5 bases). This CDR3 is built from 15 residues. The V end lost 2 bases, the J end lost 0 bases, and 10 bases lay between the germline ends. Per germline, CDR1 MNHNS and CDR2 SASEGT. CDR3 amino acids: CASSEPTVYQETQYF. The DNA of the CDR3 is TGTGCCAGCAGTGAACCGACAGTGTACCAAGAGACCCAGTACTTC.

This chain joins TRBV9 and TRBJ2-7; D may be TRBD1 (5 bases). The germline V gene has CDR1 SGDLS and CDR2 YYNGEE. This CDR3 region has 12 residues. V lost 4 bases to trimming and J lost 11 bases, with 16 bases between them. Written as DNA, the CDR3 is TGTGCCAGCAGCAGATCAGGGATAGCAAAGTACTTC. This encodes CASSRSGIAKYF.

In this sample, this clone turned up once. The chain recombines TRBV5-5 with TRBJ1-1, with TRBD1 matching 8 bases. Per the germline V gene, CDR1 is SGHKS and CDR2 is YYEKEE (reference sequence). The CDR3 is made up of 10 amino acids. The CDR3 region is CPDREIEAFF. The CDR3 DNA reads TGTCCGGACAGGGAGATTGAAGCTTTCTTT.

This chain uses TRBV10-3 with TRBJ2-2; D possibly corresponds to TRBD1 (5 bases). This CDR3 comprises 14 residues. Germline CDR1 is ENHRY and CDR2 is SYGVKD. Trimming cost V 11 bases and J 7 bases, with 20 bases left between them. CDR3 sequence reads: CAASQGGLGGELFF. The CDR3 nucleotides read TGTGCCGCCTCGCAGGGTGGGCTCGGCGGGGAGCTGTTTTTT.

The chain is built from TRBV7-2 and TRBJ1-2, with 9 nucleotides matching TRBD1. Unmatched junction bases numbered 20, after V lost 5 bases and J lost 4 bases. CDR3 length: 19 amino acids. CDR1 and CDR2 from the germline V gene are SGHTA and FQGNSA. DNA for the CDR3: TGTGCCAGCAGCCCACGAGAGCCGGGACAGGGAGTAAAGAGCTATGGCTACACCTTC. This codes for CASSPREPGQGVKSYGYTF. Variable domain in full (rest from reference TRBV7-2 and TRBJ1-2): GAGVSQSPSNKVTEKGKDVELRCDPISGHTALYWYRQSLGQGLEFLIYFQGNSAPDKSGLPSDRFSAERTGGSVSTLTIQRTQQEDSAVYLCASSPREPGQGVKSYGYTFGSGTRLTVV.

This chain joins TRBV5-1 and TRBJ2-1; 7 nucleotides match TRBD1. The CDR3 sequence is 16 residues long. V lost 2 bases and J lost 4; bases outside the gene matches: 9. Germline V gene sequence: CDR1 SGHRS, CDR2 YFSETQ. In DNA, the CDR3 is TGCGCCAGCAGCTTACGAGCCGGGACAGCTTACAATGAGCAGTTCTTC. This gives the protein CASSLRAGTAYNEQFF.

V and J are TRBV6-5 and TRBJ2-7, with 9 bases identical to TRBD1. The length of the CDR3 is 15 residues. J lost 7 bases, V lost 2 bases, and 9 bases had no gene match. Per the germline V gene, CDR1 is MNHEY and CDR2 is SVGAGI. CDR3 amino acids: CASSYLLQGAGEQYF. The CDR3 coding sequence is TGTGCCAGCAGTTACCTACTACAGGGGGCTGGGGAGCAGTACTTC.

The chain couples TRBV28 to TRBJ2-5, with D perhaps matching TRBD2 (6 bases). This CDR3 spans 13 amino acids. Trimming shortened V by 7 bases and J by 7 bases, and 16 bases separated the two germline ends. Germline V gives CDR1 MDHEN, CDR2 SYDVKM. CDR3 coding DNA: TGTGCCAGCACCATAGCGGCGCCGGGGACCCAGTACTTC. Translating gives CASTIAAPGTQYF.

This chain connects TRBV5-1 to TRBJ2-7; no firm D call. The V gene lost 2 bases and the J gene lost 5 bases, with 14 bases spanning the gap. The CDR3 is 14 amino acids. CDR1 SGHRS and CDR2 YFSETQ come from the germline V gene. The CDR3 sequence is CASSFDRPYHEQYF. The CDR3 DNA reads as TGCGCCAGCAGCTTTGATCGCCCTTACCACGAGCAGTACTTC.

V gene TRBV10-2 combines with J gene TRBJ2-3; the D gene could be TRBD1 or TRBD2 (6 bases each). Germline V gives CDR1 WSHSY, CDR2 SAAADI. V gave up 2 bases and J gave up 0 bases, with 9 bases separating them. CDR3 length: 15 amino acids. The CDR3 spells CASSETGTSTDTQYF. CDR3 bases: TGCGCCAGCAGTGAGACAGGGACTAGCACAGATACGCAGTATTTT.

A few counts support this clone. The genes are TRBV7-9 and TRBJ1-6, with D perhaps TRBD1 (6 bases). This CDR3 comprises 16 residues. V dropped 5 bases and J dropped 8 bases, with 19 bases sitting between them. Germline loops: CDR1 SEHNR, CDR2 FQNEAQ (reference sequence). The CDR3 here is CASSTLLGTTYSPLHF. In nucleotides, the CDR3 is TGTGCCAGCAGCACCCTTCTAGGGACAACATATTCACCCCTCCACTTT.